This T cell receptor (beta chain) originates from a study of CD8+ T cells in alopecia areata. Following RNA extraction, reverse transcription yielded cDNA that acted as the sequencing template. Sequenced by immunoSEQ multiplex PCR; TCRdb stores in-frame clones only, minus some. The sample carries some 190,000 clones, 50% to 60% recorded once. Germline V CDR1 and CDR2: GTSNPN, SVGIG (reference sequence). The CDR3 extends over 14 amino acids. V was pared by 4 bases and J by 2 bases, with 7 bases of the junction left unmatched. Treatment specified: oral pan-JAK inhibitor, 5-10 mg twice daily. PBMCs provided sorted CD4+ and CD8+ T cells. On this clone itself: As yet, its antigen is unknown.

Study results and limitations: Lesional scalp, especially alopecia totalis/universalis, showed higher clonality than normal scalp. Scalp clonality and expanded CD8+ clones among the top 100 fell significantly with tofacitinib.

The sequence came from a human donor with alopecia areata. J is TRBJ2-7 and V is TRBV30; TRBD2 matches at 8 bases. The sample was CD4+ T cells sorted from blood, taken at week 4, from a patient treated with tofacitinib. The chain's CDR3 is CAWNDLAGPYEQYF. CDR3 sequence (DNA): TGTGCCTGGAACGATCTAGCGGGCCCCTACGAGCAGTACTTC.